Shown below are 21 T cell receptor beta chains from a single sample sequenced in a study of T cell responses to AZD1222 COVID-19 vaccine. Assay: immunoSEQ multiplex PCR; the TCRdb copy retains only in-frame clones and omits some. The sample shows roughly 100,000 clones, about 85% of them seen only once. Material: peripheral blood, obtained on day 0 of AZD1222 vaccination. Receptors were obtained from an adult in good health.

This chain uses TRBV14 with TRBJ2-1; maybe TRBD2 (7 bases). V was pared by 4 bases and J by 4 bases, with 14 bases between. The CDR3 has 15 residues. The germline V gene has CDR1 SGHDN and CDR2 FVKESK. The CDR3 reads CASSRGGPSYNEQFF. In nucleotides, the CDR3 is TGTGCCAGCAGCCGGGGGGGGCCCTCATACAATGAGCAGTTCTTC.

The rearrangement links TRBV11-2 to TRBJ2-7; 8 bases line up with TRBD2. Unmatched junction bases numbered 7, after V lost 5 bases and J lost 4 bases. The CDR3 contains 14 residues. The germline V gene encodes CDR1 SGHAT and CDR2 FQNNGV. CDR3 nucleotides: TGTGCCAGCAGCCCCGGGGGGGGATTTTACGAGCAGTACGTC. Protein product: CASSPGGGFYEQYV.

This clone was seen a few times. The chain combines TRBV6-4 with TRBJ2-2, with TRBD1 as a possible D gene (6 bases). Looked up from germline, CDR1 is MRHNA and CDR2 is SNTAGT. Trimming pared 6 bases from V and 5 bases from J, leaving 10 bases between. The CDR3 spans 13 residues. CDR3 amino acids: CASSPQGTGELFF. The DNA of the CDR3 is TGTGCCAGCAGCCCCCAGGGGACCGGGGAGCTGTTTTTT.

There are a few counts of this clone. The chain recombines TRBV2 with TRBJ1-2; D possibly corresponds to TRBD1 (6 bases). This CDR3 has 15 residues. CDR1 and CDR2 (germline): SNHLY, FYNNEI. The V end lost 1 base, the J end lost 8 bases, and 17 bases lay between the germline ends. CDR3 in amino acids: CASSEEWGGRLGYTF. DNA of the CDR3: TGTGCCAGCAGTGAAGAGTGGGGGGGGCGCCTGGGCTACACCTTC.

This chain joins TRBV6-5 and TRBJ2-5; 11 nucleotides align to TRBD2. V gave up 6 bases and J gave up 5 bases; unmatched junction bases: 2. Germline V gene data show CDR1 as MNHEY and CDR2 as SVGAGI. The CDR3 is 13 residues long. The CDR3 nucleotides are TGTGCCAGCAGACCTAGCGGGGGGGAGACCCAGTACTTC. Translated: CASRPSGGETQYF.

The sample holds a few counts of this clone. J is TRBJ1-2 and V is TRBV7-2; D uncertain. Germline CDR1 reads SGHTA; CDR2 reads FQGNSA. This CDR3 contains 14 residues. The V gene lost 5 bases and the J gene lost 1 base, with 11 bases spanning the gap. In DNA, the CDR3 is TGTGCCAGCAGCCCTACCCGGGGTAACTATGGCTACACCTTC. Protein sequence: CASSPTRGNYGYTF. Filled out from reference TRBV7-2 and TRBJ1-2, the complete variable domain reads GAGVSQSPSNKVTEKGKDVELRCDPISGHTALYWYRQSLGQGLEFLIYFQGNSAPDKSGLPSDRFSAERTGGSVSTLTIQRTQQEDSAVYLCASSPTRGNYGYTFGSGTRLTVV.

The chain has TRBV2 and TRBJ1-3; perhaps TRBD1 as D (5 bases). V dropped 7 bases and J dropped 2 bases, with 9 bases sitting between them. The CDR3 is 13 residues long. The germline V gene encodes CDR1 SNHLY and CDR2 FYNNEI. Here the CDR3 reads CASKRGAGNTIYF. The CDR3 nucleotides are TGTGCCAGCAAGCGGGGGGCTGGAAACACCATATATTTT. Full variable domain (rest looked up from reference TRBV2 and TRBJ1-3): EPEVTQTPSHQVTQMGQEVILRCVPISNHLYFYWYRQILGQKVEFLVSFYNNEISEKSEIFDDQFSVERPDGSNFTLKIRSTKLEDSAMYFCASKRGAGNTIYFGEGSWLTVV.

The chain employs TRBV7-2 and TRBJ2-7; D tentatively reads TRBD1 or TRBD2 (6 bases each). With 6 bases removed from V and 1 base from J, the gap between germline ends came to 13 bases. Germline CDR1 reads SGHTA; CDR2 reads FQGNSA. The CDR3 totals 14 residues. The CDR3: CASSPGGSSYEQYF. The CDR3 bases are TGTGCCAGCAGTCCCGGGGGCAGTTCCTACGAGCAGTACTTC.

The rearrangement uses TRBV9 and TRBJ2-1; TRBD1 matches at 7 bases. The V gene end was trimmed by 1 base and the J gene end by 3 bases; junction bases not matched to a gene: 4. The CDR3 length is 15 residues. Germline V gives CDR1 SGDLS, CDR2 YYNGEE. CDR3 sequence (DNA): TGTGCCAGCAGCGTATTTCGGGACAGCTACAATGAGCAGTTCTTC. Translation: CASSVFRDSYNEQFF.

The chain employs TRBV29-1 and TRBJ2-7, with 8 bases aligning to TRBD1. Unmatched junction bases numbered 9, after V lost 0 bases and J lost 5 bases. CDR1 SQVTM and CDR2 ANQGSEA come from the germline V gene. CDR3 length: 15 residues. The CDR3 loop reads CSVEDSGQGGNEQYF. CDR3 in DNA: TGCAGCGTTGAAGATTCCGGACAGGGAGGCAACGAGCAGTACTTC.

V usage is TRBV4-2 and J usage is TRBJ1-4; D may be TRBD1 (6 bases). CDR1 LGHNA and CDR2 YNFKEQ come from the germline V gene. With 0 bases removed from V and 7 bases from J, the gap between germline ends came to 15 bases. CDR3 length: 16 residues. The CDR3 loop reads CASSQEMGGGAEKLFF. The CDR3 region has the DNA TGTGCCAGCAGCCAAGAGATGGGAGGGGGGGCTGAAAAACTGTTTTTT.

V and J are TRBV11-2 and TRBJ1-2; D remains ambiguous. CDR3 size: 14 residues. Trimming left V 0 bases short and J 2 bases short, with 7 bases between. Germline lookup yields CDR1 SGHAT and CDR2 FQNNGV. The CDR3 loop is CASSLDRTNYGYTF. The CDR3 DNA reads TGTGCCAGCAGCTTAGATAGGACCAACTATGGCTACACCTTC.

The gene calls are TRBV24-1 and TRBJ2-7; possible D gene TRBD2, 5 bases. The germline CDR1 and CDR2 sequences are KGHDR and SFDVKD. V shed 5 bases and J shed 2 bases, with 6 bases lying between them. This CDR3 region has 12 residues. The CDR3 region is CATSVRAYEQYV. The CDR3 DNA reads as TGTGCCACCAGTGTGAGGGCCTACGAGCAGTACGTC.

The chain carries TRBV4-2 and TRBJ2-3; 10 bases map to TRBD2. V shed 0 bases and J 0 bases; nucleotides not matched to a gene: 6. The germline V gene has CDR1 LGHNA and CDR2 YNFKEQ. The CDR3 is 18 residues long. The CDR3 here is CASSQELAGGSSTDTQYF. For the CDR3, the DNA is TGTGCCAGCAGCCAAGAATTAGCGGGGGGAAGTAGCACAGATACGCAGTATTTT.

The rearrangement links TRBV30 to TRBJ2-7, with 9 bases matching TRBD2. Germline V lookup: CDR1 GTSNPN, CDR2 SVGIG (reference sequence). The CDR3 runs 12 residues. CDR3 region: CAYSSGAYEQYV. Here the CDR3 DNA reads TGTGCATATTCTAGCGGGGCCTACGAGCAGTACGTC.

This chain joins TRBV4-2 and TRBJ2-7, with D possibly TRBD1 on 7 matching bases. There are 14 residues in the CDR3. The V gene lost 2 bases and the J gene lost 4 bases, with 12 bases spanning the gap. CDR1 and CDR2 from the germline V gene are LGHNA and YNFKEQ. CDR3: CASSQQGGPYEQYF. The CDR3 DNA is TGTGCCAGCAGCCAACAGGGGGGCCCGTACGAGCAGTACTTC.

This chain connects TRBV5-8 to TRBJ2-1; D is uncertain. CDR1 SGHTS and CDR2 YDEGEE come from the germline V gene. The CDR3 runs to 12 residues. With 4 bases removed from V and 14 bases from J, the gap between germline ends came to 16 bases. For the CDR3, the DNA is TGTGCCAGCAGCCCACGGAGAGGAGAAGAGTTCTTC. Protein sequence: CASSPRRGEEFF.

This clone occurred once. The chain joins TRBV7-2 to TRBJ2-5, with 7 bases identical to TRBD1. Germline CDR1 reads SGHTA; CDR2 reads FQGNSA. Losses at the gene ends were 5 bases for V and 3 bases for J; bases not matched to a gene: 9. The CDR3 covers 15 residues. The CDR3 protein is CASSKQGQGKETQYF. The CDR3 DNA follows: TGTGCCAGCAGCAAACAGGGGCAGGGGAAAGAGACCCAGTACTTC.

This sequence joins TRBV18 and TRBJ2-7; 9 positions agree with TRBD1. This CDR3 contains 15 residues. Germline lookup yields CDR1 KGHSH and CDR2 LQKENI. J lost 3 bases, V lost 3 bases, and 6 bases had no gene match. CDR3 in DNA: TGTGCCAGCTCACCGAGGGACAGGGAATTCTACGAGCAGTACTTC. This sequence encodes CASSPRDREFYEQYF.

The chain links TRBV4-2 to TRBJ1-5; no clear D. Germline loops: CDR1 LGHNA, CDR2 YNFKEQ. The CDR3 contains 16 residues. The V end lost 7 bases, the J end lost 2 bases, and 18 bases lay between the germline ends. The CDR3 nucleotides are TGTGCCAGCACCTCTTCTGCGGGTGTGGGCAATCAGCCCCAGCATTTT. This codes for CASTSSAGVGNQPQHF.

The chain recombines TRBV19 with TRBJ1-2; D ambiguous. Germline V lookup: CDR1 LNHDA, CDR2 SQIVND (reference sequence). This CDR3 region has 14 residues. The ends were cut back, 3 bases at V and 2 bases at J, with 10 bases in the middle. CDR3 loop: CASSIGQRNYGYTF. The CDR3 DNA follows: TGTGCCAGTAGTATTGGGCAAAGGAACTATGGCTACACCTTC.